The rows below give T cell receptor beta chains drawn from one sample of a study of cytomegalovirus exposure and HLA in healthy donors. Clones were read by immunoSEQ multiplex PCR, and TCRdb kept only the in-frame ones, dropping some. The table lists more than 300,000 clones, 86% of them singletons. Sequencing input: PBMCs. The source is a woman aged 18-29 years in good health and CMV-seronegative. CDR3s include the opening cysteine and the closing phenylalanine or tryptophan. A D gene is named only where the DNA matches it firmly. The listing skips clone size in some rows; elsewhere it reads once, few, many or a size class.

clone_size	v_call	j_call	d_call	cdr3_aa	cdr3_nt
NA	TRBV19	TRBJ2-7	TRBD2	CASSPTSRSPYEQYF	TGTGCCAGTAGTCCGACTAGCCGGTCCCCCTACGAGCAGTACTTC
NA	TRBV5-1	TRBJ2-2	TRBD2	CASSSLAGGLNTGELFF	TGCGCCAGCAGCTCACTAGCGGGAGGCCTGAACACCGGGGAGCTGTTTTTT
NA	TRBV28	TRBJ2-7	NA	CASKRGYEQYF	TGTGCCAGCAAAAGGGGTTACGAGCAGTACTTC
NA	TRBV29-1	TRBJ2-7	TRBD1	CSVEDGGTGVYEQYF	TGCAGCGTTGAAGATGGAGGGACAGGGGTCTACGAGCAGTACTTC
few	TRBV5-1	TRBJ2-7	TRBD2	CASSYRGEGYEQYF	TGCGCCAGCAGCTACCGAGGGGAGGGCTACGAGCAGTACTTC
NA	TRBV11-2	TRBJ2-7	TRBD2	CASSAGGRELLYEQYF	TGTGCCAGCAGCGCCGGGGGGAGGGAACTCCTGTACGAGCAGTACTTC
NA	TRBV11-2	TRBJ2-2	NA	CASRGPGRTNTGELFF	TGTGCCAGCAGGGGGCCGGGGAGGACGAACACCGGGGAGCTGTTTTTT
NA	TRBV4-1	TRBJ2-1	NA	CASSEVNEQFF	TGCGCCAGCAGCGAGGTGAATGAGCAGTTCTTC
NA	TRBV28	TRBJ1-5	TRBD1	CASSLGQFSQPQHF	TGTGCCAGCAGTTTGGGACAGTTCAGTCAGCCCCAGCATTTT
NA	TRBV29-1	TRBJ2-7	NA	CSVASRDFSREQYF	TGCAGCGTCGCCTCCCGGGACTTCTCAAGGGAGCAGTACTTC
NA	TRBV27	TRBJ2-7	TRBD1	CASSRDRGAEQYF	TGTGCCAGCAGCCGGGACAGGGGAGCCGAGCAGTACTTC
NA	TRBV27	TRBJ1-5	TRBD1	CASSPGTGGIVQPQHF	TGTGCCAGCAGTCCCGGGACAGGGGGAATTGTTCAGCCCCAGCATTTT
NA	TRBV27	TRBJ2-3	TRBD1	CASRGQGADTQYF	TGTGCCAGCAGAGGACAGGGGGCAGATACGCAGTATTTT
few	TRBV6-1	TRBJ1-6	TRBD1	CASSEASGQGDSPLHF	TGTGCCAGCAGTGAGGCTTCAGGACAGGGTGATTCACCCCTCCACTTT
NA	TRBV5-1	TRBJ2-3	TRBD2	CASSLGREADTQYF	TGCGCCAGCAGCTTGGGGCGGGAGGCAGATACGCAGTATTTT
NA	TRBV2	TRBJ2-1	NA	CASSWRSGESEQFF	TGTGCCAGCAGTTGGCGGTCAGGGGAGTCTGAGCAGTTCTTC
NA	TRBV5-4	TRBJ2-5	NA	CASSLGLGGSQETQYF	TGTGCCAGCAGCTTGGGTCTAGGAGGGAGCCAAGAGACCCAGTACTTC
NA	TRBV25-1	TRBJ2-2	NA	CASRPQMGELFF	TGTGCCAGCAGACCCCAGATGGGGGAGCTGTTTTTT
NA	TRBV5-4	TRBJ1-2	TRBD1	CASSRSQGARGLDYGYTF	TGTGCCAGCAGCCGGTCGCAGGGGGCGCGGGGTCTTGACTATGGCTACACCTTC
few	TRBV10-2	TRBJ2-7	NA	CASSSSYEQYF	TGCGCCAGCAGCAGCTCCTACGAGCAGTACTTC
NA	TRBV6-6	TRBJ2-5	NA	CASRSDTAKETQYF	TGTGCCAGTAGATCGGACACCGCTAAAGAGACCCAGTACTTC
NA	TRBV7-9	TRBJ2-3	NA	CASSSRAGHSDTQYF	TGTGCCAGCAGCTCCCGGGCAGGACACTCAGATACGCAGTATTTT
once	TRBV28	TRBJ2-3	NA	CASSYAQVGTDTQYF	TGTGCCAGCAGTTACGCGCAGGTTGGTACAGATACGCAGTATTTT
NA	TRBV28	TRBJ2-1	TRBD2	CASSLRLAGGDSYNEQFF	TGTGCCAGCAGTTTAAGGCTAGCGGGAGGGGACTCCTACAATGAGCAGTTCTTC
NA	TRBV5-1	TRBJ2-3	TRBD2	CASSSERGSSTDTQYF	TGCGCCAGCAGCTCCGAGCGGGGATCTAGCACAGATACGCAGTATTTT
once	TRBV6-1	TRBJ1-1	TRBD1	CASSGWTGDTEAFF	TGTGCCAGCAGTGGCTGGACAGGGGATACTGAAGCTTTCTTT
many	TRBV29-1	TRBJ2-1	NA	CSVEEYNEQFF	TGCAGCGTGGAGGAGTACAATGAGCAGTTCTTC
NA	TRBV28	TRBJ1-1	TRBD1	CASRFTDRGGTEAFF	TGTGCCAGCAGGTTTACTGACAGGGGTGGGACTGAAGCTTTCTTT
NA	TRBV5-1	TRBJ2-1	TRBD2	CASSLGGTSGRRNNEQFF	TGCGCCAGCAGCTTGGGTGGGACTAGCGGGAGAAGGAACAATGAGCAGTTCTTC
NA	TRBV21-1	TRBJ2-7	NA	CASSDSGTSGRALNEQYF	TGTGCCAGCAGCGACTCCGGGACTAGCGGGAGGGCCTTGAACGAGCAGTACTTC
NA	TRBV6-5	TRBJ2-7	TRBD1	CASSPGQGLLYEQYF	TGTGCCAGCAGTCCGGGACAGGGGCTCCTCTACGAGCAGTACTTC
NA	TRBV28	TRBJ2-1	NA	CASSLEGPWREWNEQFF	TGTGCCAGCAGTTTAGAGGGGCCCTGGAGGGAATGGAATGAGCAGTTCTTC
NA	TRBV5-1	TRBJ2-1	TRBD2	CASSFPASRGVSNEQFF	TGCGCCAGCAGCTTCCCAGCGTCGCGGGGGGTGAGTAATGAGCAGTTCTTC
NA	TRBV5-1	TRBJ1-4	TRBD1	CASSALPGQSATNEKLFF	TGCGCCAGCAGCGCCCTACCGGGACAGAGTGCAACTAATGAAAAACTGTTTTTT
NA	TRBV6-5	TRBJ1-2	TRBD1	CASRPGTGDGYTF	TGTGCCAGCAGACCCGGGACAGGGGACGGCTACACCTTC
NA	TRBV14	TRBJ2-3	NA	CASSQPGTSRDTQYF	TGTGCCAGCAGCCAACCCGGGACATCACGAGATACGCAGTATTTT
NA	TRBV27	TRBJ1-4	NA	CASKRLGNEKLFF	TGTGCCAGCAAGCGATTGGGTAATGAAAAACTGTTTTTT
NA	TRBV2	TRBJ2-7	NA	CASSGYEQYF	TGTGCCAGCTCAGGCTACGAGCAGTACTTC
NA	TRBV9	TRBJ2-2	TRBD1	CASSAGQGDTGELFF	TGTGCCAGCAGCGCCGGACAGGGGGACACCGGGGAGCTGTTTTTT
NA	TRBV27	TRBJ2-7	NA	CASNEDGGGGAGEQYF	TGTGCCAGCAATGAGGATGGCGGGGGCGGGGCAGGGGAGCAGTACTTC
NA	TRBV19	TRBJ2-2	NA	CASQTGVTGELFF	TGTGCCAGCCAGACGGGTGTCACCGGGGAGCTGTTTTTT
few	TRBV25-1	TRBJ2-7	TRBD2	CASSEYGLAGDEQYF	TGTGCCAGCAGTGAATACGGACTAGCGGGCGACGAGCAGTACTTC
NA	TRBV9	TRBJ1-2	NA	CASEQNYGYTF	TGTGCCAGCGAACAAAACTATGGCTACACCTTC
NA	TRBV7-8	TRBJ1-2	NA	CASSLEGRAVGGYGYTF	TGTGCCAGCAGCTTAGAAGGCAGGGCGGTAGGCGGCTATGGCTACACCTTC
once	TRBV19	TRBJ1-2	NA	CASSLPSGYGYTF	TGTGCCAGTAGTCTCCCTTCCGGGTATGGCTACACCTTC
NA	TRBV4-2	TRBJ2-7	NA	CASSHDEGTREQYF	TGTGCCAGCAGCCACGACGAGGGGACTCGCGAGCAGTACTTC
NA	TRBV28	TRBJ2-7	TRBD2	CASSLPSGREDEYEQYF	TGTGCCAGCAGTTTACCCTCCGGCCGGGAGGATGAGTACGAGCAGTACTTC
NA	TRBV27	TRBJ1-1	TRBD1	CASSFYRGTEAFF	TGTGCCAGCAGTTTCTACAGGGGCACTGAAGCTTTCTTT
NA	TRBV5-1	TRBJ2-1	NA	CASSVGQNYNEQFF	TGCGCCAGCAGCGTAGGACAGAATTACAATGAGCAGTTCTTC
NA	TRBV28	TRBJ2-3	TRBD2	CASTILAGQGLEDTQYF	TGTGCCAGCACCATTCTAGCGGGGCAAGGTCTGGAAGATACGCAGTATTTT
NA	TRBV6-5	TRBJ1-1	NA	CASSYVGIPNTEAFF	TGTGCCAGCAGTTACGTTGGCATCCCGAACACTGAAGCTTTCTTT
NA	TRBV7-6	TRBJ2-1	TRBD2	CASSSSSGGEQFF	TGTGCCAGCAGCTCTTCGAGCGGGGGCGAGCAGTTCTTC